This passage covers 25 T cell receptor beta chains from one sample sequenced in a study of T-cell reconstitution after alpha-beta-depleted transplantation in children. Preparing the TCRbeta library involved the use of unique molecular identifiers. MiXCR, applied by TCRdb to the PCR reads, yields one record per CDR3 protein. The table has some 81,000 distinct CDR3 sequences, roughly 13% seen once. Sequences were derived from PBMCs, mostly from graft donor cells, sampled 180 days after TCRalphabeta/CD19-depleted stem cell transplant. The receptors were gathered from a male patient between 2 and 15 years old who had a stem cell transplant for acute lymphoblastic leukemia, so the T cells may come from the graft donor.

This clonotype has ten or more counts. The V and J genes are TRBV5-6 and TRBJ2-3; weak D call: TRBD2 (5 bases). The V end lost 2 bases, the J end lost 5 bases, and 18 bases lay between the germline ends. The CDR3 spans 16 residues. CDR1 and CDR2 from the germline V gene are SGHDT and YYEEEE. The CDR3, as DNA: TGTGCCAGCAGCTTTCAAGGGCTGGACTCTATAGATACGCAGTATTTT. This gives the protein CASSFQGLDSIDTQYF. Full variable domain (missing parts from reference TRBV5-6 and TRBJ2-3): DAGVTQSPTHLIKTRGQQVTLRCSPKSGHDTVSWYQQALGQGPQFIFQYYEEEERQRGNFPDRFSGHQFPNYSSELNVNALLLGDSALYLCASSFQGLDSIDTQYFGPGTRLTVL.

Comment on this clonotype: A much larger clone sits a single nucleotide away, making a read error possible. This chain connects TRBV24-1 to TRBJ2-7; unclear D gene. CDR1 and CDR2 (germline): KGHDR, SFDVKD. Trimming removed 3 bases at V and 4 bases at J, with 9 bases between. This CDR3 region has 13 residues. CDR3 amino acids: CATSDIAPYEQYF. The CDR3 bases are TGTGCCACCAGTGATATAGCCCCTTACGAGCAGTACTTC.

This clonotype showed up many times. The chain uses TRBV10-3 and TRBJ2-3, with D possibly called TRBD1 or TRBD2 (5 bases each). Germline-derived CDR1 and CDR2 are ENHRY and SYGVKD. Trimming cost V 6 bases and J 2 bases, with 12 bases left between them. The CDR3 runs 14 residues. The DNA of the CDR3 is TGTGCCATCAGGAGGGGAGATAACACAGATACGCAGTATTTT. This sequence encodes CAIRRGDNTDTQYF.

The sample holds a few counts of this clonotype. The chain carries TRBV12-3 or TRBV12-4 and TRBJ1-2; D unclear. Trimming pared 7 bases from V and 3 bases from J, leaving 9 bases between. The CDR3 is 12 amino acids. The CDR3 nucleotides read TGTGCCAGCACCGTCGGCCACTATGGCTACACCTTC. It encodes CASTVGHYGYTF.

V is TRBV20-1 and J is TRBJ2-7; 12 positions agree with TRBD2. Trimming cost V 0 bases and J 7 bases; bases outside gene matches: 25. Per the germline V gene, CDR1 is DFQATT and CDR2 is SNEGSKA (reference sequence). The CDR3 runs 21 residues. The CDR3 region has the DNA TGCAGTGCTAGAGATCGGGGTCCGACAGGGCTGACTAGCGGGAGATTTAAAGAGCAGTACTTC. It yields the protein CSARDRGPTGLTSGRFKEQYF.

The chain links TRBV28 to TRBJ1-5, with D possibly matching TRBD1 (5 bases). The CDR3 has 16 residues. Deletions cut 2 bases from V and 1 base from J, with 12 bases between. Germline V gives CDR1 MDHEN, CDR2 SYDVKM. The CDR3: CASSLPVGGSNQPQHF. The CDR3 bases are TGTGCCAGCAGTTTACCGGTCGGGGGGAGCAATCAGCCCCAGCATTTT.

The rearrangement links TRBV28 to TRBJ2-6; D is undetermined. The germline V and J ends were trimmed by 2 bases and 0 bases, with 11 bases remaining between them. This CDR3 is built from 17 residues. The germline V gene has CDR1 MDHEN and CDR2 SYDVKM. This CDR3 reads CASSLLSSSSGANVLTF. The CDR3 coding sequence is TGTGCCAGCAGTTTACTTTCGTCTTCCTCTGGGGCCAACGTCCTGACTTTC.

The chain couples TRBV12-3 or TRBV12-4 to TRBJ2-4, with D possibly being TRBD2 (5 bases). V lost 3 bases, J lost 1 base, and 10 bases lay in between. The CDR3 sequence is 15 residues long. CDR3 in DNA: TGTGCCAGCAGTTTGGATAGGAGGGCCAAAAACATTCAGTACTTC. Its protein product is CASSLDRRAKNIQYF.

This clonotype has more than one count but fewer than ten. The V and J genes are TRBV20-1 and TRBJ2-7; D is possibly TRBD2 (6 bases). Germline V gene sequence: CDR1 DFQATT, CDR2 SNEGSKA (reference sequence). This CDR3 contains 15 residues. The germline V and J ends were trimmed by 6 bases and 2 bases, with 20 bases remaining between them. The CDR3, as DNA: TGCAGTGCGCCTGAGAGGGGACTTACAACCTACGAGCAGTACTTC. It encodes CSAPERGLTTYEQYF.

V gene TRBV6-5 combines with J gene TRBJ1-2; D ambiguous. The CDR3 covers 15 residues. Germline CDR1 and CDR2: MNHEY and SVGAGI. The germline V and J ends were trimmed by 0 bases and 4 bases, with 12 bases remaining between them. CDR3 amino acids: CASSYSNGNGYGYTF. CDR3 in DNA: TGTGCCAGCAGTTACTCGAACGGGAACGGCTATGGCTACACCTTC.

The chain joins TRBV5-5 to TRBJ2-1; possibly TRBD2 for D (6 bases). Germline V lookup: CDR1 SGHKS, CDR2 YYEKEE (reference sequence). V shed 4 bases and J shed 5 bases, with 10 bases lying between them. The CDR3 length is 13 residues. The CDR3 protein is CASSPGLHNEQFF. CDR3 sequence (DNA): TGTGCCAGCAGCCCGGGACTTCACAATGAGCAGTTCTTC.

The chain employs TRBV29-1 and TRBJ2-7; D might be TRBD1 (7 bases). V lost 2 bases and J 7 bases, leaving 15 bases between the germline ends. Per the germline V gene, CDR1 is SQVTM and CDR2 is ANQGSEA. The CDR3 contains 13 residues. CDR3 amino acids: CSVENRGAGEQYF. CDR3 coding DNA: TGCAGCGTTGAAAACAGGGGCGCGGGGGAGCAGTACTTC.

The table lists this clonotype with many counts. This chain connects TRBV28 to TRBJ2-4; D possibly matches TRBD1 or TRBD2 (5 bases each). V dropped 8 bases and J dropped 4 bases, with 15 bases sitting between them. Per the germline V gene, CDR1 is MDHEN and CDR2 is SYDVKM. The CDR3 is 14 amino acids. The CDR3 nucleotides read TGTGCCAGCCGTGGACTGGGACGTAAAAACATTCAGTACTTC. This codes for CASRGLGRKNIQYF.

With respect to this clonotype: One base away lies a much larger clone, so this may be a sequencing read error. The chain recombines TRBV7-2 with TRBJ2-3, with 11 bases fitting TRBD2. The CDR3 extends over 15 amino acids. The V gene's germline CDR1 is SGHTA and CDR2 FQGNSA. The CDR3 coding sequence is TGTGGCAGCAGCCCGGGACTAGCGGCCACAGATACGCAGTATTTT. It is translated as CGSSPGLAATDTQYF.

CDR3 nucleotide sequence: TGTGCCAGCAGCTCGAATTCCGGACTAGCGGGCACTTACGAGCAGTACTTC. Residues: CASSSNSGLAGTYEQYF. The V call is TRBV9, the J call TRBJ2-7, with 11 bases matching TRBD2. Germline lookup yields CDR1 SGDLS and CDR2 YYNGEE. V shed 4 bases, J shed 4 bases, and the junction held 13 bases outside the gene matches. The CDR3 contains 17 residues.

This clonotype was recorded a few times. The chain couples TRBV7-9 to TRBJ1-4; maybe TRBD1 (5 bases). The CDR3 is 16 residues long. Germline-derived CDR1 and CDR2 are SEHNR and FQNEAQ (reference sequence). V lost 2 bases and J 0 bases, leaving 10 bases between the germline ends. The DNA of the CDR3 is TGTGCCAGCAGCTTATCAGGGTCTGCAACTAATGAAAAACTGTTTTTT. Its translation is CASSLSGSATNEKLFF.

This chain connects TRBV9 to TRBJ2-1, with 13 positions matching TRBD2. V gave up 3 bases and J gave up 9 bases; unmatched junction bases: 6. The CDR3 totals 15 residues. The germline V gene has CDR1 SGDLS and CDR2 YYNGEE. CDR3 sequence: CASSATSGGASEQFF. The CDR3 DNA reads as TGTGCCAGCAGCGCCACTAGCGGGGGGGCCAGTGAGCAGTTCTTC. The full variable domain, with the rest looked up from reference TRBV9 and TRBJ2-1, is DSGVTQTPKHLITATGQRVTLRCSPRSGDLSVYWYQQSLDQGLQFLIQYYNGEERAKGNILERFSAQQFPDLHSELNLSSLELGDSALYFCASSATSGGASEQFFGPGTRLTVL.

This clonotype showed up just a few times. The chain couples TRBV7-3 to TRBJ1-2; D possibly corresponds to TRBD1 (5 bases). Trimming removed 4 bases from V and 5 bases from J, with 11 bases in between. Germline V gene sequence: CDR1 SGHTA, CDR2 FQGTGA. The CDR3 is 13 residues long. The CDR3 region has the DNA TGTGCCAGCAGCTCTTTCCCAGGGTATGGCTACACCTTC. Its translation is CASSSFPGYGYTF. Looking up the rest from reference TRBV7-3 and TRBJ1-2 gives the full variable domain: GAGVSQTPSNKVTEKGKYVELRCDPISGHTALYWYRQSLGQGPEFLIYFQGTGAADDSGLPNDRFFAVRPEGSVSTLKIQRTERGDSAVYLCASSSFPGYGYTFGSGTRLTVV.

This clonotype was counted at least ten times. The V and J genes are TRBV28 and TRBJ1-1; TRBD1 is a possible D gene (6 bases). Trimming cost V 3 bases and J 1 base, with 6 bases left between them. CDR1 is MDHEN and CDR2 is SYDVKM in the germline V gene. The CDR3 loop spans 13 amino acids. CDR3 in amino acids: CASSLTGNTEAFF. The CDR3 DNA reads as TGTGCCAGCAGTTTGACAGGGAACACTGAAGCTTTCTTT.

The V call is TRBV12-3 or TRBV12-4, the J call TRBJ1-5, with TRBD1 as a possible D gene (6 bases). The V end lost 7 bases, the J end lost 6 bases, and 13 bases lay between the germline ends. The CDR3 length is 13 residues. The CDR3 is CASTGDNPQPQHF. DNA for the CDR3: TGTGCCAGCACCGGGGACAATCCTCAGCCCCAGCATTTT.

The J gene is TRBJ1-1, the V gene TRBV18; D remains ambiguous. Between the trimmed V and J ends, which lost 4 bases and 5 bases, there was a span of 14 bases. This CDR3 contains 14 residues. Germline V gene lookup returns CDR1 KGHSH and CDR2 LQKENI. DNA of the CDR3: TGTGCCAGCTCACTTCCGGGCCATAAGACTGAAGCTTTCTTT. This translates into CASSLPGHKTEAFF.

A remark on this clonotype: Given the absence of the conserved phenylalanine or tryptophan at the CDR3 end, a read error is likely. The limits of the CDR3 on the DNA are not certain, so only TCRdb's listed CDR3 is given. This chain connects TRBV20-1 to TRBJ2-1; the D call of TRBD1 is as the table states it, not checked on the DNA. 8 amino acids form the CDR3, both terminal residues included. From germline, CDR1 is DFQATT and CDR2 SNEGSKA (reference sequence). CDR3 in amino acids: CSAAGQPL.

This clonotype was picked up a small number of times. The V and J genes are TRBV5-1 and TRBJ2-5; D is uncertain. Per germline, CDR1 SGHRS and CDR2 YFSETQ. This CDR3 contains 14 residues. V dropped 2 bases and J dropped 2 bases, with 10 bases sitting between them. The DNA for the CDR3 is TGCGCCAGCAGCTTCCGGACCCGGCAAGAGACCCAGTACTTC. Translation gives CASSFRTRQETQYF.

This clonotype was observed many times. This rearrangement joins TRBV10-2 to TRBJ1-1; 10 bases align to TRBD1. Germline V gene lookup returns CDR1 WSHSY and CDR2 SAAADI. The CDR3 loop spans 15 amino acids. V shed 5 bases, J shed 6 bases, and the junction held 9 bases outside the gene matches. CDR3 sequence reads: CASSSGTGVNPEAFF. The CDR3 DNA follows: TGCGCCAGCAGTAGCGGGACAGGGGTTAATCCTGAAGCTTTCTTT.

A few counts support this clonotype. The chain is built from TRBV5-1 and TRBJ1-2, with D perhaps matching TRBD1 (6 bases). CDR3 length: 15 amino acids. The ends were cut back, 4 bases at V and 4 bases at J, with 17 bases in the middle. Germline assignment: CDR1 SGHRS and CDR2 YFSETQ. CDR3 amino acids: CASSRSSTGLYGYTF. The CDR3 bases are TGCGCCAGCAGCAGATCTTCGACAGGACTCTATGGCTACACCTTC.